The entry that follows covers one T cell receptor beta chain sequence. This sample was included in a study of OX40 agonist ivuxolimab in advanced cancers. Across the study: Patients were treated with ivuxolimab, an agonistic anti-OX40 (CD134) antibody.

Profiled with immunoSEQ multiplex PCR; TCRdb holds only in-frame clones, not every one. The data show roughly 70,000 clones, roughly 80% seen once. This CDR3 comprises 14 residues. Germline CDR1 MNHEY, CDR2 SVGAGI. V shed 4 bases and J 5 bases; nucleotides not matched to a gene: 4. The sequencing here drew on CD4+ or CD8+ T cells sorted from blood, taken in a trial of the OX40 agonist ivuxolimab. The clonotype was recovered from an adult with an advanced solid tumor such as melanoma, head and neck, liver or kidney cancer. The J gene is TRBJ2-1, the V gene TRBV6-5, with 8 bases fitting TRBD2. This chain's CDR3 is CASSSGLGHNEQFF. CDR3 DNA: TGTGCCAGCAGTTCGGGACTAGGCCACAATGAGCAGTTCTTC.